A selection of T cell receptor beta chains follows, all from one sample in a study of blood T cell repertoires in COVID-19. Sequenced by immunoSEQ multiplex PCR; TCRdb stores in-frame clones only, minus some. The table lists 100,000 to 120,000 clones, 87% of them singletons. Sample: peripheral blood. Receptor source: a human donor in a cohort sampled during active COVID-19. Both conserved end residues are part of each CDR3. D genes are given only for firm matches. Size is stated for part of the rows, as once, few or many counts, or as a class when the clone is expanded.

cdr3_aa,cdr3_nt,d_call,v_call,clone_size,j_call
CASSPQGQPEAFF,TGTGCCAGCAGCCCTCAGGGTCAGCCTGAAGCTTTCTTT,.,TRBV5-4,.,TRBJ1-1
CASSQALEGHSYF,TGTGCCAGCAGCCAGGCGCTCGAAGGACACAGCTATTTT,.,TRBV14,.,TRBJ1-3
CAISTGLAATGELFF,TGTGCCATCAGTACGGGACTAGCGGCCACCGGGGAGCTGTTTTTT,TRBD2,TRBV10-3,once,TRBJ2-2
CASSSRVGDTDTQYF,TGTGCCAGCAGCTCCCGCGTCGGGGACACAGATACGCAGTATTTT,.,TRBV7-2,.,TRBJ2-3
CASSLWSDSYEQYF,TGCGCCAGCAGCTTGTGGTCTGACTCTTACGAGCAGTACTTC,.,TRBV5-1,.,TRBJ2-7
CASSLFTDTQYF,TGTGCCAGCAGCCTCTTCACAGATACGCAGTATTTT,.,TRBV7-2,.,TRBJ2-3
CARSIISDSYSGNTIYF,TGTGCCAGAAGCATAATCTCGGACTCCTACTCTGGAAACACCATATATTTT,.,TRBV19,few,TRBJ1-3
CASYHHPWDRGNSNTGELFF,TGTGCCAGCTATCACCACCCCTGGGACAGGGGAAATTCGAACACCGGGGAGCTGTTTTTT,TRBD1,TRBV27,.,TRBJ2-2
CASSLIPAGGPADTQYF,TGTGCCAGCAGCTTGATTCCAGCGGGAGGGCCGGCAGATACGCAGTATTTT,TRBD2,TRBV7-2,.,TRBJ2-3
CAWSVVTANSPLHF,TGTGCCTGGAGTGTGGTGACAGCCAATTCACCCCTCCACTTT,.,TRBV30,.,TRBJ1-6
CASSQISRNTEAFF,TGCGCCAGCAGCCAAATTTCTAGGAACACTGAAGCTTTCTTT,.,TRBV4-1,once,TRBJ1-1
CASSLMDRGYEQYF,TGCGCCAGCAGCTTAATGGACAGGGGCTACGAGCAGTACTTC,TRBD1,TRBV5-1,few,TRBJ2-7
CASSRTRGDTEAFF,TGTGCCAGCAGTCGGACCAGGGGGGACACTGAAGCTTTCTTT,.,TRBV21-1,few,TRBJ1-1
CASSFTQAGQLFF,TGTGCCAGCAGTTTCACCCAGGCGGGCCAACTGTTTTTT,.,TRBV28,once,TRBJ1-4
CASSPFLPSGRSYNEQFF,TGTGCCAGCAGCCCCTTTCTTCCTAGCGGGAGGTCCTACAATGAGCAGTTCTTC,TRBD2,TRBV27,.,TRBJ2-1
CAISESMAYSPYEQYF,TGTGCCATCAGTGAGTCTATGGCATACAGCCCCTACGAGCAGTACTTC,.,TRBV10-3,.,TRBJ2-7
CASSEFGRESGPLHF,TGTGCCAGCAGTGAATTCGGCAGGGAAAGTGGTCCCCTCCACTTT,.,TRBV25-1,once,TRBJ1-6
CASSPRGSGTYNEQFF,TGCGCCAGCAGCCCCCGTGGTAGCGGGACCTACAATGAGCAGTTCTTC,TRBD2,TRBV4-3,.,TRBJ2-1
CSVEATHQGWDTDTQYF,TGCAGCGTTGAAGCCACTCATCAGGGGTGGGACACAGATACGCAGTATTTT,.,TRBV29-1,.,TRBJ2-3
CASSLASTTSYNEQFF,TGTGCCAGCAGCTTAGCTTCAACTACCTCCTACAATGAGCAGTTCTTC,.,TRBV7-3,.,TRBJ2-1
CASSWGTTPGETQYF,TGCGCCAGCTCTTGGGGGACTACACCCGGGGAGACCCAGTACTTC,TRBD2,TRBV5-1,once,TRBJ2-5
CASSLVVGNTGELFF,TGTGCCAGCAGCTTAGTGGTCGGGAACACCGGGGAGCTGTTTTTT,.,TRBV11-2,.,TRBJ2-2
CASSWTGQETQYF,TGTGCCAGCAGTTGGACAGGGCAAGAGACCCAGTACTTC,TRBD1,TRBV12-3/TRBV12-4,.,TRBJ2-5
CATRLAGYNEQFF,TGTGCCACCAGACTAGCGGGCTACAATGAGCAGTTCTTC,TRBD2,TRBV15,.,TRBJ2-1
CASRPGTGLNTEAFF,TGTGCCAGCAGGCCCGGGACAGGGTTAAACACTGAAGCTTTCTTT,TRBD1,TRBV25-1,.,TRBJ1-1
CASSFGQGDTGELFF,TGCGCCAGCAGCTTTGGACAGGGTGACACCGGGGAGCTGTTTTTT,TRBD1,TRBV5-1,.,TRBJ2-2
CASSWGQLNEKLFF,TGTGCCAGCAGCTGGGGGCAGTTGAATGAAAAACTGTTTTTT,.,TRBV28,once,TRBJ1-4
CATRPDTGLDLNCPYSNEQFF,TGTGCCACCAGGCCAGACACAGGACTAGACCTCAATTGCCCCTATAGCAATGAGCAGTTCTTC,TRBD2,TRBV24-1,.,TRBJ2-1
CASSKRTGDDQPQHF,TGTGCCAGTAGTAAACGGACAGGGGATGATCAGCCCCAGCATTTT,TRBD1,TRBV19,.,TRBJ1-5
CASSFPPSGGSTDTQYF,TGTGCCAGCAGTTTCCCCCCTAGCGGGGGAAGCACAGATACGCAGTATTTT,TRBD2,TRBV28,.,TRBJ2-3
CASSLNRLAGSRSSYNEQFF,TGCGCCAGCAGCTTGAATCGTTTAGCGGGGTCCCGCTCCTCCTACAATGAGCAGTTCTTC,TRBD2,TRBV5-1,.,TRBJ2-1
CASSGGFGGTNEKLFF,TGTGCCAGCAGTGGAGGTTTCGGGGGAACTAATGAAAAACTGTTTTTT,.,TRBV2,.,TRBJ1-4
CASSFQPPGQVADTQYF,TGTGCCAGCAGTTTCCAGCCGCCGGGACAAGTCGCAGATACGCAGTATTTT,.,TRBV27,.,TRBJ2-3
CASSSSHGTYEQYF,TGTGCCAGCAGCTCCTCCCACGGGACCTACGAGCAGTACTTC,.,TRBV7-2,once,TRBJ2-7
CASSPTGTGSSYEQYF,TGTGCCAGCTCACCTACCGGGACAGGTAGCTCCTACGAGCAGTACTTC,TRBD1,TRBV18,.,TRBJ2-7
CASRGQSPGGHTEAFF,TGTGCCAGCAGGGGCCAGTCCCCCGGGGGACACACTGAAGCTTTCTTT,.,TRBV2,.,TRBJ1-1
CASSSGLAGGADTQYF,TGTGCCAGCAGCTCGGGACTAGCGGGAGGCGCAGATACGCAGTATTTT,TRBD2,TRBV11-3,.,TRBJ2-3
CASSFGLAGGQDTQYF,TGTGCCAGCAGTTTCGGCCTAGCGGGGGGGCAAGATACGCAGTATTTT,TRBD2,TRBV27,.,TRBJ2-3
CASSSNRGLMAYEQYF,TGTGCCAGCAGCAGTAACAGGGGGCTCATGGCCTACGAGCAGTACTTC,TRBD1,TRBV5-4,.,TRBJ2-7
CASSPQGEGYGYTF,TGTGCCAGCTCACCACAGGGGGAAGGATATGGCTACACCTTC,.,TRBV18,once,TRBJ1-2
CASRTGTGNNQPQHF,TGTGCCAGCAGGACCGGGACAGGAAACAATCAGCCCCAGCATTTT,TRBD1,TRBV5-5,.,TRBJ1-5
CASSLGPGQFSGTQYF,TGTGCCAGCAGCTTGGGGCCCGGACAGTTTTCGGGGACCCAGTACTTC,.,TRBV5-6,.,TRBJ2-5
CASSDGTANTEAFF,TGTGCCAGCAGCGACGGGACAGCAAACACTGAAGCTTTCTTT,TRBD1,TRBV9,.,TRBJ1-1
CASSVLDRELTDTQYF,TGTGCCAGCAGCGTATTGGACAGGGAATTAACAGATACGCAGTATTTT,TRBD1,TRBV13,.,TRBJ2-3
CATSRVGTGFSYSGANVLTF,TGTGCCACCAGCAGAGTGGGGACAGGGTTTTCCTACTCTGGGGCCAACGTCCTGACTTTC,TRBD1,TRBV15,.,TRBJ2-6
CSASAADTQYF,TGCAGTGCTAGTGCTGCGGATACGCAGTATTTT,.,TRBV20-1,.,TRBJ2-3
CASSPGLAGPKGTQYF,TGTGCCAGCAGCCCGGGACTAGCGGGGCCAAAAGGGACCCAGTACTTC,TRBD2,TRBV11-2,.,TRBJ2-5
CASSFPPGAGGSYEQYF,TGTGCCAGCAGTTTCCCCCCCGGCGCCGGGGGTTCCTACGAGCAGTACTTC,.,TRBV28,.,TRBJ2-7
CASNKMRGGQPQHF,TGTGCCAGCAACAAAATGAGGGGGGGTCAGCCCCAGCATTTT,.,TRBV28,.,TRBJ1-5
CSVVRGTGNGYTF,TGCAGCGTGGTTCGGGGGACCGGGAATGGCTACACCTTC,.,TRBV29-1,.,TRBJ1-2
CASRTGYGTEAFF,TGCGCCAGTCGGACAGGGTATGGGACTGAAGCTTTCTTT,TRBD1,TRBV10-2,.,TRBJ1-1
CAWSVRQGANAQPQHF,TGTGCCTGGAGTGTACGACAGGGGGCGAATGCTCAGCCCCAGCATTTT,TRBD1,TRBV30,.,TRBJ1-5
CASSPYSGQGDTDTQYF,TGTGCCAGCAGTCCTTATTCCGGACAGGGTGACACAGATACGCAGTATTTT,TRBD1,TRBV28,.,TRBJ2-3
CASSLTGVHEQYF,TGTGCCAGCAGCTTGACAGGGGTACACGAGCAGTACTTC,TRBD1,TRBV5-6,.,TRBJ2-7